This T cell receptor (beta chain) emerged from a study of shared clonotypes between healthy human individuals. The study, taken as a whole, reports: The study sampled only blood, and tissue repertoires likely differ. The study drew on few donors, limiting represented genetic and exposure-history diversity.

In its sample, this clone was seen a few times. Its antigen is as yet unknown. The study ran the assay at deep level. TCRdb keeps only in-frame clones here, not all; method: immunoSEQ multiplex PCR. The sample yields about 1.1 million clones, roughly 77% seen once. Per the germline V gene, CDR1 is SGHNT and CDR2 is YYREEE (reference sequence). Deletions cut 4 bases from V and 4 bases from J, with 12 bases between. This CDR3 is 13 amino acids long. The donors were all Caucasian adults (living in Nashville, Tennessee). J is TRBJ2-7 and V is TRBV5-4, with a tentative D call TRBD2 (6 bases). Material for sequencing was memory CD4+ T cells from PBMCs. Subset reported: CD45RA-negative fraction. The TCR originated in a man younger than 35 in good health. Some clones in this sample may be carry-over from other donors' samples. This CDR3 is CASSPGREYEQYF. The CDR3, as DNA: TGTGCCAGCAGCCCGGGACGGGAGTACGAGCAGTACTTC. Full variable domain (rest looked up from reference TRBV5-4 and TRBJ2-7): ETGVTQSPTHLIKTRGQQVTLRCSSQSGHNTVSWYQQALGQGPQFIFQYYREEENGRGNFPPRFSGLQFPNYSSELNVNALELDDSALYLCASSPGREYEQYFGPGTRLTVT.